These T cell receptor beta chains were read from a single sample in a study of blood T cell repertoires in COVID-19. TCRdb keeps only in-frame clones here, not all; method: immunoSEQ multiplex PCR. The sample lists about 140,000 clones; 80% were seen once. Sequenced material: peripheral blood. The receptors were gathered from an older man who had recovered from COVID-19. Each CDR3 is given without its conserved first and last residue. A D gene is named only where the DNA matches it firmly.

cdr3_aa: ASSRTGGRDQPQH; j_call: TRBJ1-5; v_call: TRBV6-5; d_call: TRBD1
cdr3_aa: ASSRLAGTTDTQY; j_call: TRBJ2-3; v_call: TRBV6-5; d_call: TRBD2
cdr3_aa: ASSDGLADYNEQF; j_call: TRBJ2-1; v_call: TRBV9; d_call: TRBD2
cdr3_aa: ASSNGGRRGYTEAF; j_call: TRBJ1-1; v_call: TRBV19; d_call: NA
cdr3_aa: ASGLGAGGGTDTQY; j_call: TRBJ2-3; v_call: TRBV27; d_call: TRBD1
cdr3_aa: ASSLEGGAETQY; j_call: TRBJ2-5; v_call: TRBV5-1; d_call: NA
cdr3_aa: ASSLAAGREQY; j_call: TRBJ2-7; v_call: TRBV7-7; d_call: NA
cdr3_aa: ASSAGRRANTEAF; j_call: TRBJ1-1; v_call: TRBV5-8; d_call: NA
cdr3_aa: ALGGRGSYEQY; j_call: TRBJ2-7; v_call: TRBV9; d_call: TRBD2
cdr3_aa: ASSFRLGREKPTDTQY; j_call: TRBJ2-3; v_call: TRBV27; d_call: TRBD2
cdr3_aa: ASSLGILAGDTGELF; j_call: TRBJ2-2; v_call: TRBV5-8; d_call: TRBD2
cdr3_aa: ASSYATGELF; j_call: TRBJ2-2; v_call: TRBV6-5; d_call: NA
cdr3_aa: AWSLAGGMGNEQF; j_call: TRBJ2-1; v_call: TRBV30; d_call: TRBD2
cdr3_aa: SVREGRAEQF; j_call: TRBJ2-1; v_call: TRBV29-1; d_call: TRBD2
cdr3_aa: ASSPSGPSPPYNEQF; j_call: TRBJ2-1; v_call: TRBV19; d_call: TRBD2
cdr3_aa: ATFPRGQANEKLF; j_call: TRBJ1-4; v_call: TRBV28; d_call: TRBD1
cdr3_aa: ASSLAADPTSTDTQY; j_call: TRBJ2-3; v_call: TRBV11-2; d_call: NA
cdr3_aa: ASSVAPSGSYEQY; j_call: TRBJ2-7; v_call: TRBV9; d_call: TRBD2
cdr3_aa: ASSPSGRAFGELF; j_call: TRBJ2-2; v_call: TRBV28; d_call: TRBD2
cdr3_aa: ASSSAGQGFYEQY; j_call: TRBJ2-7; v_call: TRBV7-2; d_call: TRBD1
cdr3_aa: ASSISWLAGAVQDTQY; j_call: TRBJ2-3; v_call: TRBV13; d_call: TRBD2
cdr3_aa: ASSPASGTNEKLF; j_call: TRBJ1-4; v_call: TRBV18; d_call: NA
cdr3_aa: ATSDSTSVQETQY; j_call: TRBJ2-5; v_call: TRBV24-1; d_call: TRBD2